This passage covers 26 T cell receptor beta chains from one sample sequenced in a study of a mutant IDH1 vaccine in newly diagnosed glioma. Sequenced by immunoSEQ multiplex PCR; TCRdb stores in-frame clones only, minus some. This table holds approximately 41,000 clones, approximately 90% found once. Time point meaning: week 23, last vaccination. The vaccine gave 300 ug of a 20-mer mutant IDH1 peptide subcutaneously per dose. The antigens these receptors bind are not known. The specimen comprised PBMCs, sampled from a glioma patient whose treatment included an IDH1 peptide vaccine. The receptors stem from a man between 50 and 59 years old with glioma.

This rearrangement joins TRBV4-3 to TRBJ1-1; D call uncertain. V was trimmed by 11 bases and J by 5 bases, leaving 18 bases between them. The germline gives CDR1 LGHNA, CDR2 YSLEER. The CDR3 spans 13 residues. CDR3 in amino acids: CAASPGSTTEAFF. Here the CDR3 DNA reads TGCGCCGCCTCCCCGGGATCCACTACTGAAGCTTTCTTT.

This clone appeared a few times. The rearrangement joins TRBV9 to TRBJ1-1; D possibly corresponds to TRBD1 (5 bases). The V gene's germline CDR1 is SGDLS and CDR2 YYNGEE. The CDR3 sequence is 14 residues long. Deletions cut 1 base from V and 5 bases from J, with 12 bases between. For the CDR3, the DNA is TGTGCCAGCAGCGTATCGTATCGGGGGACTGAAGCTTTCTTT. Amino acids: CASSVSYRGTEAFF. The full variable domain, with the rest looked up from reference TRBV9 and TRBJ1-1, is DSGVTQTPKHLITATGQRVTLRCSPRSGDLSVYWYQQSLDQGLQFLIQYYNGEERAKGNILERFSAQQFPDLHSELNLSSLELGDSALYFCASSVSYRGTEAFFGQGTRLTVV.

The chain links TRBV5-1 to TRBJ2-3; D possibly corresponds to TRBD1 (8 bases). V lost 0 bases and J lost 8, with 34 bases in between. CDR1 is SGHRS, CDR2 YFSETQ, per germline. The CDR3 consists of 21 residues. CDR3 residues: CASSLGVRTGNRGGRSGTQYF. DNA for the CDR3: TGCGCCAGCAGCTTGGGGGTTCGGACAGGGAATCGGGGCGGGAGATCTGGTACGCAGTATTTT.

This chain joins TRBV19 and TRBJ1-5; D may be TRBD1 (6 bases). Trimming pared 10 bases from V and 4 bases from J, leaving 11 bases between. The CDR3 runs to 12 residues. Germline CDR1 is LNHDA and CDR2 is SQIVND (reference sequence). DNA of the CDR3: TGTGCCACCCGGGGGGCTAATCAGCCCCAGCATTTT. The encoded protein is CATRGANQPQHF. Combining the CDR3 with reference TRBV19 and TRBJ1-5 gives the whole variable domain DGGITQSPKYLFRKEGQNVTLSCEQNLNHDAMYWYRQDPGQGLRLIYYSQIVNDFQKGDIAEGYSVSREKKESFPLTVTSAQKNPTAFYLCATRGANQPQHFGDGTRLSIL.

This clone was observed a few times. The chain couples TRBV4-1 to TRBJ1-2; D possibly corresponds to TRBD1 (6 bases). The V end lost 7 bases, the J end lost 1 base, and 7 bases lay between the germline ends. The CDR3 has 12 residues. Germline CDR1 and CDR2: MGHRA and YSYEKL. The CDR3 sequence: CASTGDNYGYTF. The CDR3, as DNA: TGCGCCAGCACAGGGGATAACTATGGCTACACCTTC.

The V call is TRBV19, the J call TRBJ2-6; the match to TRBD2 covers 10 bases. There are 17 residues in the CDR3. Trimming took 9 bases from V and 0 from J; bases not matched to a gene: 8. Per the germline V gene, CDR1 is LNHDA and CDR2 is SQIVND (reference sequence). CDR3 loop: CASRTEREGSGANVLTF. CDR3 bases: TGTGCCAGCCGAACCGAGCGGGAGGGCTCTGGGGCCAACGTCCTGACTTTC.

V gene TRBV11-1 combines with J gene TRBJ1-1, with 8 bases lining up with TRBD1. The germline V gene encodes CDR1 SGHAT and CDR2 FQDESV (reference sequence). After removal of 5 bases from V and 4 bases from J, the junction contained 9 bases not matched to a gene. This CDR3 spans 15 amino acids. The CDR3 nucleotides read TGTGCCAGCAGCGCCTCAGGGGGCGCCGGCACTGAAGCTTTCTTT. Protein: CASSASGGAGTEAFF.

This clone was recorded only once. V and J are TRBV30 and TRBJ2-4; 8 bases are shared with TRBD1. The CDR3 runs 14 residues. Germline trimming cut 4 bases from V and 9 bases from J; bases unmatched to any gene: 11. Germline lookup yields CDR1 GTSNPN and CDR2 SVGIG (reference sequence). The CDR3 spells CAWKPGQASRIQYF. In nucleotides, the CDR3 is TGTGCCTGGAAACCGGGACAGGCATCTCGCATTCAGTACTTC.

The rearrangement joins TRBV2 to TRBJ2-7; 9 bases fit TRBD1. V was clipped by 6 bases and J by 3 bases; unmatched bases: 9. Germline V CDR1 and CDR2: SNHLY, FYNNEI. This CDR3 is 15 amino acids long. The chain's CDR3 is CASRDGSGQGYEQYF. CDR3 nucleotide sequence: TGTGCCAGCAGAGACGGATCGGGACAGGGCTACGAGCAGTACTTC.

The chain couples TRBV5-1 to TRBJ1-2; 8 nucleotides agree with TRBD1. In germline, CDR1 is SGHRS, CDR2 YFSETQ. Trimming removed 3 bases from V and 0 bases from J; junction bases left unmatched: 10. This CDR3 is 17 amino acids long. The CDR3: CASSYRPGTGTNYGYTF. The CDR3 nucleotides are TGCGCCAGCAGCTACCGTCCCGGGACAGGTACTAACTATGGCTACACCTTC.

The chain is built from TRBV5-4 and TRBJ2-3; 7 nucleotides align to TRBD2. The CDR3 has 14 residues. The ends lost 5 bases at V and 0 bases at J; junction bases unmatched: 3. CDR1 is SGHNT and CDR2 is YYREEE in the germline V gene (reference sequence). The CDR3 reads CASRFSGSTDTQYF. In DNA form, the CDR3 reads TGTGCCAGCAGATTTAGCGGGAGCACAGATACGCAGTATTTT.

The chain carries TRBV5-1 and TRBJ1-6, with D possibly matching TRBD1 (5 bases). Trimming took 1 base from V and 10 from J, leaving 12 bases between them. Looked up from germline, CDR1 is SGHRS and CDR2 is YFSETQ. The CDR3 is made up of 14 amino acids. The CDR3 DNA sequence: TGCGCCAGCAGCTTGTCGGACATAAACTCACCCCTCCACTTT. This sequence encodes CASSLSDINSPLHF.

The chain combines TRBV2 with TRBJ2-5, with D perhaps matching TRBD2 (6 bases). The CDR3 is made up of 16 amino acids. The germline gives CDR1 SNHLY, CDR2 FYNNEI. Trimming removed 3 bases at V and 3 bases at J, with 17 bases between. CDR3 sequence reads: CASSDGGARRKETQYF. The CDR3 DNA follows: TGTGCCAGCAGTGATGGAGGGGCCCGGAGAAAAGAGACCCAGTACTTC.

The chain employs TRBV19 and TRBJ1-3; unclear D gene. The CDR3 runs to 12 residues. Germline V lookup: CDR1 LNHDA, CDR2 SQIVND (reference sequence). Trimming took off 6 bases at V and 1 base at J, with 4 bases between the two ends. The CDR3 sequence is CASRQSGNTIYF. In DNA form, the CDR3 reads TGTGCCAGTAGGCAGTCTGGAAACACCATATATTTT.

CDR3 coding DNA: TGTGCCAGCAGCTCCTCCTCCGGGACTAGCGGGAGAGACACCGGGGAGCTGTTTTTT. It yields the protein CASSSSSGTSGRDTGELFF. The chain is built from TRBV5-4 and TRBJ2-2; TRBD2 matches 14 bases. CDR1 and CDR2 from the germline V gene are SGHNT and YYREEE (reference sequence). The CDR3 length is 19 residues. The trim removed 3 bases at V and 3 bases at J, leaving 10 bases unmatched.

The chain links TRBV5-4 to TRBJ1-2, with no clear D. Germline assignment: CDR1 SGHNT and CDR2 YYREEE (reference sequence). V was shortened by 4 bases and J by 0 bases, with 7 bases between the two germline ends. The CDR3 is 13 residues long. Here the CDR3 DNA reads TGTGCCAGCAGCCCGGTCTCTAACTATGGCTACACCTTC. Encoded protein: CASSPVSNYGYTF.

This rearrangement joins TRBV5-6 to TRBJ2-3; 9 bases fit TRBD2. Unmatched junction bases numbered 5, after V lost 4 bases and J lost 5 bases. Germline CDR1 reads SGHDT; CDR2 reads YYEEEE. The CDR3 length is 14 residues. CDR3 DNA: TGTGCCAGCAGCCCGGGACTAGCAATAGATACGCAGTATTTT. Amino acids: CASSPGLAIDTQYF.

V gene TRBV29-1 combines with J gene TRBJ2-1; 7 bases line up with TRBD2. V shed 6 bases and J 12 bases; nucleotides not matched to a gene: 11. The CDR3 has 12 amino acids. Germline lookup yields CDR1 SQVTM and CDR2 ANQGSEA. CDR3 loop: CSVVGGMVGQFF. The DNA of the CDR3 is TGCAGCGTGGTCGGGGGGATGGTAGGGCAGTTCTTC.

The J gene is TRBJ2-6, the V gene TRBV15; 10 bases agree with TRBD1. Losses at the gene ends were 5 bases for V and 4 bases for J; bases not matched to a gene: 5. The CDR3 sequence is 16 residues long. Germline-derived CDR1 and CDR2 are LNHNV and YYDKDF (reference sequence). The CDR3 here is CATSGGQGTGANVLTF. CDR3 DNA: TGTGCCACCAGCGGGGGACAGGGGACCGGGGCCAACGTCCTGACTTTC.

The chain combines TRBV5-8 with TRBJ2-3; D might be TRBD2 (6 bases). Trimming pared 4 bases from V and 7 bases from J, leaving 13 bases between. The CDR3 totals 13 residues. Germline values: CDR1 SGHTS, CDR2 YDEGEE. This chain's CDR3 is CASSAGRGNTQYF. As DNA, the CDR3 is TGTGCCAGCAGCGCTGGGCGGGGTAATACGCAGTATTTT.

This clone showed up just a few times. The V and J genes are TRBV4-2 and TRBJ2-7; 8 nucleotides align to TRBD1. CDR1 LGHNA and CDR2 YNFKEQ come from the germline V gene. After removal of 6 bases from V and 7 bases from J, the junction contained 8 bases not matched to a gene. CDR3 length equals 13 residues. This CDR3 is CASSDRGLGEQYF. CDR3 coding DNA: TGTGCCAGCAGTGACAGGGGCCTAGGTGAGCAGTACTTC.

The chain couples TRBV9 to TRBJ1-2; 10 bases match TRBD1. This CDR3 has 14 amino acids. Germline CDR1 SGDLS, CDR2 YYNGEE. Unmatched junction bases numbered 6, after V lost 4 bases and J lost 6 bases. The CDR3 protein is CASSSHGTGDGYTF. CDR3 sequence (DNA): TGTGCCAGCAGCTCCCACGGGACAGGGGATGGCTACACCTTC. Complete variable domain (other parts from reference TRBV9 and TRBJ1-2): DSGVTQTPKHLITATGQRVTLRCSPRSGDLSVYWYQQSLDQGLQFLIQYYNGEERAKGNILERFSAQQFPDLHSELNLSSLELGDSALYFCASSSHGTGDGYTFGSGTRLTVV.

The chain uses TRBV4-3 and TRBJ2-4; no firm D call. V lost 0 bases to trimming and J lost 0 bases, with 3 bases between them. The CDR3 has 14 amino acids. From germline, CDR1 is LGHNA and CDR2 YSLEER. Here the CDR3 DNA reads TGCGCCAGCAGCCAAGATTCAGCCAAAAACATTCAGTACTTC. Translated, it gives CASSQDSAKNIQYF.

The rearrangement links TRBV7-9 to TRBJ2-3; 8 positions agree with TRBD1. Germline CDR1 reads SEHNR; CDR2 reads FQNEAQ (reference sequence). The length of the CDR3 is 17 residues. V lost 1 base to trimming and J lost 2 bases; unmatched junction nucleotides: 8. CDR3 sequence reads: CASSLGRDRRYTDTQYF. In DNA, the CDR3 is TGTGCCAGCAGCTTAGGGCGGGACAGGCGATACACAGATACGCAGTATTTT.

The chain recombines TRBV9 with TRBJ2-1; 7 bases match TRBD1. The V gene's germline CDR1 is SGDLS and CDR2 YYNGEE. The CDR3 loop spans 13 amino acids. The V gene end was trimmed by 4 bases and the J gene end by 14 bases; junction bases not matched to a gene: 12. CDR3 region: CASSTHRDSSEFF. As DNA, the CDR3 is TGTGCCAGCAGCACCCATCGGGACAGCTCGGAGTTCTTC. The full variable domain, in which reference TRBV9 and TRBJ2-1 provide the parts outside the CDR3, is DSGVTQTPKHLITATGQRVTLRCSPRSGDLSVYWYQQSLDQGLQFLIQYYNGEERAKGNILERFSAQQFPDLHSELNLSSLELGDSALYFCASSTHRDSSEFFGPGTRLTVL.

The V call is TRBV7-2, the J call TRBJ2-7, with TRBD1 matching 7 bases. This CDR3 has 14 residues. The junction had 11 bases not matched to a gene; V was cut back by 6 bases and J by 6 bases. Germline V gene data show CDR1 as SGHTA and CDR2 as FQGNSA. The CDR3 DNA sequence: TGTGCCAGCAGTCCACAGAGGGGGCCGGGCGAGCAGTACTTC. Its translation is CASSPQRGPGEQYF.